This note documents a single T cell receptor (beta chain) sequence. Its antigen is as yet unknown. Profiled with immunoSEQ multiplex PCR; TCRdb holds only in-frame clones, not every one. The repertoire holds just over 80,000 clones, with about 88% as singletons. This record comes from a study of OX40 agonist ivuxolimab in advanced cancers. Study results and caveats: Low levels of normalized T-cell clonal expansion also appeared in some nonresponders.

The V end lost 6 bases, the J end lost 3 bases, and 8 bases lay between the germline ends. The CDR3 has 12 amino acids. Per the germline V gene, CDR1 is SGHVS and CDR2 is FNYEAQ. The chain links TRBV7-6 to TRBJ2-5, with D possibly TRBD2 on 5 matching bases. The clonotype comes from an adult with an advanced solid tumor such as melanoma, head and neck, liver or kidney cancer. The sequencing used CD4+ or CD8+ T cells sorted from blood, collected in a trial of the OX40 agonist ivuxolimab. The CDR3 protein is CASRRAEETQYF. DNA for the CDR3: TGTGCCAGCAGGAGGGCCGAAGAGACCCAGTACTTC.